The present T cell receptor (beta chain) was sequenced within a study of vaccination and CD4 T cells after COVID-19 (dated by TCRdb to 2022 to 2024). With regard to the full study: Every convalescent patient had a positive nasal swab PCR test for SARS-CoV-2, with mild disease in roughly nine patients and severe disease in one. In the convalescent cohort there were six males and four females, among whom were two Hispanic individuals, seven Caucasians, two Asians and one multiracial person. In control cultures, a CEFX viral epitope pool was used as positive control, an HIV-1 Nef peptide pool was used as negative control, or no peptide was added. Two doses of either the Pfizer-BioNTech BNT162b2 vaccine (n=8) or the Moderna mRNA-1273 vaccine (n=2) were administered to participants. Culture stimuli were overlapping spike peptide pools from SARS-CoV-2 and from the common cold coronaviruses HCoV-NL63, HCoV-OC43 and HCoV-229E. Post-vaccine blood samples were taken a median of approximately 76 days after the second vaccine dose, with a range of about 13 to 250 days. The spike-specific CD4+ TCR repertoire was compared before and after mRNA vaccination in over 9 COVID-19 convalescent patients and a handful of infection-naive healthy vaccine recipients. Post-COVID blood samples from convalescent patients were collected a median of around 100 days after diagnosis, with a range of about 35 to 180 days. Study-level results and caveats: In convalescent patients, a median approximately 83% of post-vaccine SARS-CoV-2-reactive clones were detected only after vaccination, and vaccine-specific priming was suggested by this finding. Of the vaccine-specific clones in convalescent patients, 304 of 307, or nearly all, reacted only to SARS-CoV-2 spike and did not cross-react with common cold coronaviruses. The study included relatively few convalescent patients and did not analyze early timepoints after natural infection. The median count of SARS-CoV-2-reactive clonotypes went up from around 20 after infection to 30 to 40 after vaccination, although the change was not significant.

Library creation used PCR. At the Johns Hopkins FTIC core, DNA from the cultured CD4+ T cells underwent TCR sequencing with the Oncomine TCR Beta short-read assay. Genomic DNA was extracted from the cultured CD4+ T cells with the QIAamp micro DNA kit. Oncomine TCR Beta libraries from cultured CD4+ T cells were pooled using unique dual indexes and sequenced on an Illumina iSeq 100. As for the authors' bioinformatics: Non-productive sequences were removed, and CDR3s that did not start with C, did not end with F or W, or were shorter than 7 amino acids were discarded. Antigen-specific clonotypes were identified using the MANAFEST web application through comparison of peptide-stimulated wells with reference and other culture wells. An FDR below 0.05, an odds ratio above 5, and a productive frequency above 0.1% in at least two of three replicate wells were required for clones to be considered positive. A clonotype was classed as cross-reactive if the clonotype showed significant expansion both in SARS-CoV-2 spike wells and in at least one common cold coronavirus spike condition. CDR3 homology was assessed with Levenshtein distances (stringdist) and unrooted phylogenetic trees (ape) in R version 3.6.1. Clones were called with MiXCR by TCRdb after fastp trimmed the public reads at Q25, and only in-frame beta chains were retained. CDR3 protein sequences are deduplicated, and each keeps its most common genes and DNA. The V and J calls and clone size are TCRdb's, not the authors'. In all, the sample holds approximately 12,000 distinct CDR3 sequences, and more than 40% of those were seen once. Roughly 15% of the sample belongs to the ten largest clones.

Explained via the paper, the treatment or condition label denotes: approximately 11-day PBMC culture with coronavirus spike peptide pools or control peptides (ViraFEST assay). The study used the ViraFEST assay, which expanded antigen-specific T cells with peptide pools and then identified expanded clonotypes by TCR sequencing. The positive SARS-CoV-2 PCR tests of the convalescent patients were dated from March to December 2020, before the Alpha, Beta and Delta variants emerged in the United States. Around 2 million PBMCs per well were cultured in IMDM with roughly 5% human AB serum and 8 to 10 IU/ml IL-2, plus 10 ug/ml peptide pools. On days 3 and 7, half of the culture medium was replaced with fresh IL-2-containing medium. After 10 to 11 days of culture, CD4+ T cells were isolated by negative selection with the EasySep CD4+ T cell isolation kit. Ficoll-Paque Plus gradient centrifugation was used to isolate PBMCs from whole blood, and the isolated PBMCs were then either used fresh or cryopreserved at -140C. In general, triplicate wells were set up for every culture condition.

From its cysteine to its phenylalanine, the CDR3 spans 16 amino acids. Solely the CDR3 DNA is kept, with 48 bases framed from the first base. CDR1 SGHRS and CDR2 YFSETQ were looked up in the germline V gene. Trimming leaves V shorter by 1 base and J shorter by 7 bases, with the junction holding 11 bases beyond the gene matches. Concerning this clonotype itself: The antigen it binds to is not known. No much larger clone is present one base from it, and per-base qualities are unavailable.

Specimen: CD4+ T cells from blood, cultured in vitro. The clonotype originates from a human donor who had recovered from COVID-19. The rearrangement joined TRBV5-1 to TRBJ2-1; 7 bases in between match TRBD2. The CDR3 region reads CASSLWGEGLQNEQFF. The sequenced DNA: TGCGCCAGCAGCTTGTGGGGGGAGGGCCTCCAAAATGAGCAGTTCTTC.